Listed below are T cell receptor beta chains from one sample, sequenced in a study of blood T cell repertoires in COVID-19. The data were produced by immunoSEQ multiplex PCR, yet TCRdb's version contains in-frame clones alone and is incomplete. The data show around 360,000 clones, around 87% seen once. Sequencing input: PBMCs or T cells enriched from blood (not recorded which). The receptors were gathered from a middle-aged man in a cohort exposed to, infected with or recovered from COVID-19 (not recorded which). Both conserved end residues are part of each CDR3. The D gene is left open where the match is weak. Not all rows give a size; the values are once, few, many and, for expanded clones, a class.

J gene	clone size	D gene	V gene	CDR3 protein	CDR3 DNA
TRBJ2-7	.	TRBD2	TRBV28	CASSFVTSASSYEQYF	TGTGCCAGCAGTTTTGTGACTAGCGCAAGCTCCTACGAGCAGTACTTC
TRBJ2-3	.	.	TRBV11-3	CASSLTQSGTDTQYF	TGTGCCAGCAGCTTAACGCAATCGGGCACAGATACGCAGTATTTT
TRBJ1-1	.	.	TRBV5-1	CASSPSEIGTEAFF	TGCGCCAGCAGCCCGAGCGAGATCGGCACTGAAGCTTTCTTT
TRBJ1-2	.	TRBD1	TRBV10-3	CAMNPGQGAYGYTF	TGTGCCATGAATCCGGGACAGGGTGCCTATGGCTACACCTTC
TRBJ2-5	.	.	TRBV20-1	CSASMAGETQYF	TGCAGTGCTAGTATGGCAGGCGAGACCCAGTACTTC
TRBJ2-7	.	TRBD2	TRBV3-1/TRBV3-2	CASSYRRTSGSIEQYF	TGTGCCAGCAGCTACAGGCGGACTAGCGGGAGTATCGAGCAGTACTTC
TRBJ2-3	.	TRBD2	TRBV6-5	CASSYSRGTDTQYF	TGTGCCAGCAGTTACTCGCGGGGGACAGATACGCAGTATTTT
TRBJ1-5	.	.	TRBV6-5	CASSYSGVNQPQHF	TGTGCCAGCAGTTACTCAGGGGTAAACCAGCCCCAGCATTTT
TRBJ1-5	.	.	TRBV28	CASSAQGKPQHF	TGTGCCAGCAGTGCCCAGGGAAAGCCCCAGCATTTT
TRBJ2-2	.	.	TRBV7-9	CASSSGTLANTGELFF	TGTGCCAGCAGCTCAGGGACTCTCGCGAACACCGGGGAGCTGTTTTTT
TRBJ2-3	.	TRBD2	TRBV27	CASSPRGLAGGRSTDTQYF	TGTGCCAGCAGTCCCAGGGGACTAGCGGGAGGGAGAAGCACAGATACGCAGTATTTT
TRBJ1-1	.	.	TRBV18	CASSPSPVPNTEAFF	TGTGCCAGCTCACCATCGCCGGTGCCGAACACTGAAGCTTTCTTT
TRBJ2-3	.	TRBD2	TRBV3-1/TRBV3-2	CASSQDYGRADTQYF	TGTGCCAGCAGCCAAGACTACGGGAGGGCAGATACGCAGTATTTT
TRBJ1-6	.	.	TRBV30	CARKTGYNSPLHF	TGTGCCCGAAAGACAGGCTATAATTCACCCCTCCACTTT
TRBJ1-6	.	.	TRBV5-1	CASSLTHRADYNSPLHF	TGCGCCAGCAGCTTGACTCACAGGGCCGACTATAATTCACCCCTCCACTTT
TRBJ2-3	.	TRBD2	TRBV7-9	CASSLDLAGRTDTQYF	TGTGCCAGCAGCTTAGACCTAGCGGGACGCACAGATACGCAGTATTTT
TRBJ1-1	.	.	TRBV5-5	CASSLTQGQKNTEAFF	TGTGCCAGCAGCTTAACCCAAGGACAGAAGAACACTGAAGCTTTCTTT
TRBJ2-5	.	.	TRBV29-1	CSVRTAGGETQYF	TGCAGCGTTCGAACCGCAGGAGGAGAGACCCAGTACTTC
TRBJ2-1	.	TRBD2	TRBV6-1	CASSEVGLAGDPYNEQFF	TGTGCCAGCAGTGAAGTAGGACTAGCGGGAGATCCCTACAATGAGCAGTTCTTC
TRBJ2-1	few	TRBD2	TRBV19	CASRRLAGGPTYNEQFF	TGTGCCAGTAGGCGACTAGCGGGAGGGCCGACCTACAATGAGCAGTTCTTC
TRBJ2-1	once	TRBD2	TRBV20-1	CSASRDRGLAGRNEQFF	TGCAGTGCTAGTCGGGACAGAGGACTAGCGGGAAGGAATGAGCAGTTCTTC
TRBJ1-4	.	.	TRBV6-5	CASSRTAFNEKLFF	TGTGCCAGCAGTAGGACAGCTTTTAATGAAAAACTGTTTTTT
TRBJ2-7	.	TRBD2	TRBV7-9	CASSSMQIKREGLNEQYF	TGTGCCAGCAGCTCTATGCAGATAAAGCGGGAGGGCCTGAACGAGCAGTACTTC
TRBJ2-2	.	.	TRBV12-5	CASGLSTRPTGELFF	TGTGCTAGTGGTTTATCCACGCGCCCCACCGGGGAGCTGTTTTTT
TRBJ2-7	.	TRBD1	TRBV5-1	CASSLSQGARDEQYF	TGCGCCAGCAGCCTATCACAGGGGGCGAGAGACGAGCAGTACTTC
TRBJ2-7	.	TRBD1	TRBV28	CASSLHDPRTGGYEQYF	TGTGCCAGCAGTTTACACGACCCGCGGACAGGTGGGTACGAGCAGTACTTC
TRBJ2-1	once	.	TRBV7-9	CASSLNSNNEQFF	TGTGCCAGCAGCTTGAATTCTAACAATGAGCAGTTCTTC
TRBJ2-7	.	.	TRBV27	CASSRTILVSYEQYF	TGTGCCAGCAGTCGTACTATCCTAGTCTCCTACGAGCAGTACTTC
TRBJ2-7	.	.	TRBV21-1	CASSKSPGSSYEQYF	TGTGCCAGCAGCAAAAGTCCAGGGTCCTCCTACGAGCAGTACTTC
TRBJ1-1	.	.	TRBV28	CASSLPKQGGTEAFF	TGTGCCAGCAGCTTACCTAAACAAGGAGGGACTGAAGCTTTCTTT
TRBJ2-1	.	.	TRBV2	CASREGESRYNEQFF	TGTGCCAGCAGAGAGGGGGAGAGTAGATACAATGAGCAGTTCTTC
TRBJ2-2	.	TRBD2	TRBV15	CATSRDLERERFTGELFF	TGTGCCACCAGCAGAGATCTGGAGCGGGAGCGTTTCACCGGGGAGCTGTTTTTT
TRBJ1-4	.	.	TRBV5-1	CASSFGGNNEKLFF	TGCGCCAGCAGCTTCGGAGGGAATAATGAAAAACTGTTTTTT
TRBJ1-4	.	.	TRBV28	CASSPGGEAGKLFF	TGTGCCAGCAGTCCGGGGGGGGAGGCCGGAAAACTGTTTTTT
TRBJ1-5	.	TRBD1	TRBV5-1	CASSLRGLQPQHF	TGCGCCAGCAGCCTCAGGGGGCTTCAGCCCCAGCATTTT
TRBJ2-7	once	.	TRBV3-1/TRBV3-2	CASSQELAYEQYF	TGTGCCAGCAGCCAGGAACTAGCCTACGAGCAGTACTTC
TRBJ2-7	.	.	TRBV10-3	CAIIFSGIHEQYF	TGTGCCATCATATTCTCCGGGATCCACGAGCAGTACTTC
TRBJ2-5	.	.	TRBV19	CASSIARGAGERGTQYF	TGTGCCAGTAGTATAGCACGTGGGGCAGGGGAAAGGGGGACCCAGTACTTC
TRBJ2-2	.	.	TRBV18	CASSPVLRDGELFF	TGTGCCAGCTCACCAGTACTCCGAGACGGGGAGCTGTTTTTT
TRBJ2-7	once	TRBD1	TRBV10-3	CAISESRSLTGGIYEQYF	TGTGCCATCAGTGAGTCGAGGTCTTTGACAGGGGGCATCTACGAGCAGTACTTC
TRBJ1-6	.	TRBD1	TRBV5-1	CASSLQGQFSPLHF	TGCGCCAGCAGCTTGCAGGGACAGTTTTCACCCCTCCACTTT
TRBJ2-1	.	.	TRBV28	CASSTYRFSSYNEQFF	TGTGCCAGCAGTACCTACAGGTTTAGCTCCTACAATGAGCAGTTCTTC